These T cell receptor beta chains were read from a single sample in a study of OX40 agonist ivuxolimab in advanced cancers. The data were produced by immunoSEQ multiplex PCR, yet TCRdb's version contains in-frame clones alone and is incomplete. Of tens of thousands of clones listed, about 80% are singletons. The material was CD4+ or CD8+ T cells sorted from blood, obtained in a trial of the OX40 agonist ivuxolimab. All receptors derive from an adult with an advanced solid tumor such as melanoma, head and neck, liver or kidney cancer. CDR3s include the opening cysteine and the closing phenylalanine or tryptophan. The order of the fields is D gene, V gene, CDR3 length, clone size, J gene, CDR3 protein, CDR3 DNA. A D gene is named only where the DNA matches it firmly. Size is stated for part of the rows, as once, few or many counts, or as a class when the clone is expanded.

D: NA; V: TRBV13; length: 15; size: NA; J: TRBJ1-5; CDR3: CASSLGYLGDQPQHF; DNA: TGTGCCAGCAGCTTAGGGTATTTGGGCGACCAGCCCCAGCATTTT
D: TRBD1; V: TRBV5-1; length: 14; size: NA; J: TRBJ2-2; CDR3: CASRGQGYTGELFF; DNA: TGCGCCAGCCGAGGACAGGGGTACACCGGGGAGCTGTTTTTT
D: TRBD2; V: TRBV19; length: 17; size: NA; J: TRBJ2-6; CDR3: CASSFGGAGSGANVLTF; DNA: TGTGCCAGTAGTTTTGGGGGAGCGGGGTCTGGGGCCAACGTCCTGACTTTC
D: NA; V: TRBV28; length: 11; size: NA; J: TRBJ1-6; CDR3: CASSSVEPLHF; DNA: TGTGCCAGCAGTTCAGTGGAACCCCTCCACTTT
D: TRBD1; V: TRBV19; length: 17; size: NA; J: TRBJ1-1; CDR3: CASSHTPGQRMNTEAFF; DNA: TGTGCCAGTAGTCATACTCCGGGACAGAGAATGAACACTGAAGCTTTCTTT
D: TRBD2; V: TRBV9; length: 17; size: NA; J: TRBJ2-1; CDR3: CASSLSPGTSGGNEQFF; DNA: TGTGCCAGCAGCCTTTCACCGGGGACTAGCGGGGGGAATGAGCAGTTCTTC
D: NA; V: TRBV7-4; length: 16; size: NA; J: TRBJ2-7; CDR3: CASSFRCQDRSYEQYF; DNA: TGTGCCAGCAGCTTTAGGTGCCAGGACCGATCCTACGAGCAGTACTTC
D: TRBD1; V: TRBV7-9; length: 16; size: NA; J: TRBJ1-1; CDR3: CASSHGTGKFDTEAFF; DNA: TGTGCCAGCAGCCATGGGACAGGGAAATTTGACACTGAAGCTTTCTTT
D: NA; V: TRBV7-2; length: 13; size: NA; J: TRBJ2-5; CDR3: CASSSPPRETQYF; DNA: TGTGCCAGCAGCTCGCCCCCCCGGGAGACCCAGTACTTC
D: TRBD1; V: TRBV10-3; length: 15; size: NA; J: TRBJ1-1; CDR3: CAISFTGGKNTEAFF; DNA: TGTGCCATCAGTTTTACAGGGGGAAAAAACACTGAAGCTTTCTTT
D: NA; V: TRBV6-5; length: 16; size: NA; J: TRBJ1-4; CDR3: CASSSRQSGTNEKLFF; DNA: TGTGCGAGCAGTTCACGGCAGAGTGGGACTAATGAAAAACTGTTTTTT
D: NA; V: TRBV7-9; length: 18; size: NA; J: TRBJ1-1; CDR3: CASSFKGTLSLMNTEAFF; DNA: TGTGCCAGCAGCTTTAAGGGGACGTTATCCCTCATGAACACTGAAGCTTTCTTT
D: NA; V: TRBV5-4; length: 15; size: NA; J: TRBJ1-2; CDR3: CASSFIGGTFGGYTF; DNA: TGTGCCAGCAGCTTCATTGGGGGAACCTTCGGGGGCTACACCTTC
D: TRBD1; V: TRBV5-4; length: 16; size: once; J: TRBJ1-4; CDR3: CASSLSHRGGIEKLFF; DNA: TGTGCCAGCAGCTTGAGCCACAGGGGGGGTATAGAAAAACTGTTTTTT
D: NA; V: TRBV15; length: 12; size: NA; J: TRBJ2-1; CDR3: CATSRQDNEQFF; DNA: TGTGCCACCAGCAGACAGGATAATGAGCAGTTCTTC
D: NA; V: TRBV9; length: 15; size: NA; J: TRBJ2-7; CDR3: CASSVGGGTDYEQYF; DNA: TGTGCCAGCAGCGTAGGGGGGGGCACCGACTACGAGCAGTACTTC
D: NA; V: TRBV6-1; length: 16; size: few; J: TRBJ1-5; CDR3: CASSEGSVYSNQPQHF; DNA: TGTGCCAGCAGTGAAGGGTCAGTGTATAGCAATCAGCCCCAGCATTTT
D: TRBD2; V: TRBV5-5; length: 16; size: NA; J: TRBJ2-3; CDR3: CASSLVPGGGTDTQYF; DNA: TGTGCCAGCAGCTTGGTTCCGGGAGGTGGTACAGATACGCAGTATTTT
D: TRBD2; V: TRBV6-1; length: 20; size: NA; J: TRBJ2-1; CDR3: CASSGRSGLAGGWRLNEQFF; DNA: TGTGCCAGCAGTGGAAGATCGGGACTAGCGGGGGGCTGGAGACTGAATGAGCAGTTCTTC
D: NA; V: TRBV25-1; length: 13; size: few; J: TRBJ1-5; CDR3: CASSGTGNQPQHF; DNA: TGTGCCAGCAGTGGCACAGGTAATCAGCCCCAGCATTTT
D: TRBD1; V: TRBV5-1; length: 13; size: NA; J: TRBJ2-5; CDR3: CASSPTGDETQYF; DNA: TGCGCCAGCAGCCCGACAGGGGACGAGACCCAGTACTTC
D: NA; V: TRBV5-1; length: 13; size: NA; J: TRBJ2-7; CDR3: CASSFPGSYEQYF; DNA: TGTGCCAGCAGCTTTCCGGGCTCCTACGAGCAGTACTTC
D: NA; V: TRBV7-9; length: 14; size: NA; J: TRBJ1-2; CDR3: CASSFGGGEYGYTF; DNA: TGTGCCAGCAGCTTCGGTGGAGGAGAGTATGGCTACACCTTC
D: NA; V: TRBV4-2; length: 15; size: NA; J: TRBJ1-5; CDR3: CASSQETGFNQPQHF; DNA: TGTGCCAGCAGCCAAGAAACGGGATTCAATCAGCCCCAGCATTTT
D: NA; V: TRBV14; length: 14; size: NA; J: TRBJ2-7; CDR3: CASSAPGTSYEQYF; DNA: TGTGCCAGCAGCGCGCCCGGCACCTCCTACGAGCAGTACTTC
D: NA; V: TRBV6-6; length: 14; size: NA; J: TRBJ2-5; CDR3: CASSPTTDQETQYF; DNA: TGTGCCAGCAGTCCCACGACAGACCAAGAGACCCAGTACTTC
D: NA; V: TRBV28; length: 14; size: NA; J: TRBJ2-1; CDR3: CASRGPTPYNEQFF; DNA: TGTGCCAGCAGGGGACCTACCCCCTACAATGAGCAGTTCTTC
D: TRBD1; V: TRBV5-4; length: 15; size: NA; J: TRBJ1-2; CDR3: CASSLGTGGANGYTF; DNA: TGTGCCAGCAGCTTGGGGACAGGGGGCGCAAATGGCTACACCTTC
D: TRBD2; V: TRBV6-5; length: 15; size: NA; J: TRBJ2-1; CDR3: CASSSGTSGLNEQFF; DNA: TGTGCCAGCAGTTCCGGGACTAGCGGGTTAAATGAGCAGTTCTTC
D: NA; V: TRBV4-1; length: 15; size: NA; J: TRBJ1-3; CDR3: CASSGLGLSGNTIYF; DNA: TGCGCCAGCAGCGGGCTCGGATTATCTGGAAACACCATATATTTT
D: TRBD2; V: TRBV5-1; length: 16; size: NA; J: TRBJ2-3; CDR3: CASSLASSGGEDTQYF; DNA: TGCGCCAGCAGCTTGGCGTCTAGCGGGGGGGAGGATACGCAGTATTTT
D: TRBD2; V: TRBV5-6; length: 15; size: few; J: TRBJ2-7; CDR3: CASSGGLAVPGEQYF; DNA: TGTGCCAGCAGCGGGGGACTAGCGGTCCCGGGGGAGCAGTACTTC
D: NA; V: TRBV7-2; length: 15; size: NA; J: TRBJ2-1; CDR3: CASSLSRAWSNEQFF; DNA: TGTGCCAGCAGCTTAAGCCGGGCCTGGAGCAATGAGCAGTTCTTC
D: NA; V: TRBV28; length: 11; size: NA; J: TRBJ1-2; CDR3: CASRKTGGYTF; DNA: TGTGCCAGCAGAAAAACAGGTGGCTACACCTTC
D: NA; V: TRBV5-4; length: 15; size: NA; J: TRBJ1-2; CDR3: CASSSPQDMGYGYTF; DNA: TGTGCCAGCAGCTCCCCTCAAGACATGGGCTATGGCTACACCTTC
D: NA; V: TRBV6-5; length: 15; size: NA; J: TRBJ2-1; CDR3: CASSRRDGLYNEQFF; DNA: TGTGCCAGCAGCCGACGGGACGGGTTATACAATGAGCAGTTCTTC
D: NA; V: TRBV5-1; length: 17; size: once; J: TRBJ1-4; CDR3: CASSLGSGKGLNEKLFF; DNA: TGCGCCAGCAGCTTAGGGTCTGGCAAGGGACTTAATGAAAAACTGTTTTTT
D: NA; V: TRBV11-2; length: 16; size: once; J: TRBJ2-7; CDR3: CASSWRRSGTPYEQYF; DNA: TGTGCCAGCAGCTGGAGGCGATCCGGTACGCCCTACGAGCAGTACTTC
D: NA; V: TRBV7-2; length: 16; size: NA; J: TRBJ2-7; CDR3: CASSPPTGRGRYEQYF; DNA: TGTGCCAGCAGCCCCCCCACCGGCAGGGGACGCTACGAGCAGTACTTC
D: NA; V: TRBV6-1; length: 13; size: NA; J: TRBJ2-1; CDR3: CASRAPVGGEQFF; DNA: TGTGCCAGCAGAGCCCCAGTGGGAGGAGAGCAGTTCTTC
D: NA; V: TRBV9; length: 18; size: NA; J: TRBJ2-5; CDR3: CASSEGPLVDLRQETQYF; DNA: TGTGCCAGCAGCGAGGGCCCCCTTGTGGATCTACGCCAAGAGACCCAGTACTTC
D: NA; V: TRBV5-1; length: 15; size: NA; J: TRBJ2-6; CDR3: CASSLVLKGANVLTF; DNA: TGCGCCAGCAGCTTGGTACTAAAAGGGGCCAACGTCCTGACTTTC
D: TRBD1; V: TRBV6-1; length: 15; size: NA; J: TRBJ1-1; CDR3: CASSEAPGGSFEAFF; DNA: TGTGCCAGCAGTGAAGCCCCAGGGGGCAGTTTTGAAGCTTTCTTT
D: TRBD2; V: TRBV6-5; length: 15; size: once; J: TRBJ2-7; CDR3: CASTSAFGRSYEQYF; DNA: TGTGCCAGCACCTCTGCGTTCGGGAGGTCCTACGAGCAGTACTTC
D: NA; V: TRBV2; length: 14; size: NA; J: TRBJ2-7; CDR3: CASSEVGPVYEQYF; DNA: TGTGCCAGCAGTGAGGTTGGGCCCGTCTACGAGCAGTACTTC
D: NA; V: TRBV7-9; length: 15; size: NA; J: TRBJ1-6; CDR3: CASSLEGARNSPLHF; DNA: TGTGCCAGCAGCTTAGAAGGGGCAAGAAATTCACCCCTCCACTTT
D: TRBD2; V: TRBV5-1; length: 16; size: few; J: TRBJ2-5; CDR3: CASSLAGGTVQETQYF; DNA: TGCGCCAGCAGCTTGGCCGGGGGGACGGTCCAAGAGACCCAGTACTTC
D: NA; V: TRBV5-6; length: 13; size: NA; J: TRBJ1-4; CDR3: CASQGREYEKLFF; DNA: TGTGCCAGCCAGGGCAGGGAATATGAAAAACTGTTTTTT
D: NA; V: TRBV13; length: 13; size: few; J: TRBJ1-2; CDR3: CASSLARADGYTF; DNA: TGTGCCAGCAGCTTAGCCAGGGCGGATGGCTACACCTTC
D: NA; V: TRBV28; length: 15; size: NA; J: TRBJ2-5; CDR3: CASSLKTDMVETQYF; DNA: TGTGCCAGCAGTTTAAAAACAGACATGGTGGAGACCCAGTACTTC
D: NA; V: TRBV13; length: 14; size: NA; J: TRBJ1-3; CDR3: CASSLRGRVDTIYF; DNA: TGTGCCAGCAGCCTTAGAGGCCGGGTGGACACCATATATTTT
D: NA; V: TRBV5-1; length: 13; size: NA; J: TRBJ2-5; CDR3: CASSLTGDETQYF; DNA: TGCGCCAGCAGCTTGACGGGCGATGAGACCCAGTACTTC
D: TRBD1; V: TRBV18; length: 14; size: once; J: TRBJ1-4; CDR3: CASSRGQGDEKLFF; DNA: TGTGCCAGCTCACGGGGACAGGGCGATGAAAAACTGTTTTTT